This entry features one T cell receptor (beta chain) sequence. This may be a read error, as it is one base from a much larger clone. This sample was taken from a study of T-cell reconstitution after alpha-beta-depleted transplantation in children. This CDR3 contains 15 residues. The V end lost 0 bases, the J end lost 3 bases, and 11 bases lay between the germline ends. The TCRbeta library was prepared with unique molecular identifiers. TCRdb used MiXCR to reprocess the PCR reads, holding one entry per CDR3 protein. The sample has roughly 190,000 distinct CDR3 sequences; approximately 15% are singletons.

The origin of this receptor is a human donor who donated a stem cell graft to a child with acute lymphoblastic leukemia. This material consisted of PBMCs from the stem cell graft donor, taken from the stem cell graft. The rearrangement links TRBV12-3 or TRBV12-4 to TRBJ1-2; D not certain. In DNA, the CDR3 is TGTGCCAGCAGTTTAGCGTATGGATTTCACTATGGCTACACCTTC. This encodes CASSLAYGFHYGYTF.